The source of this T cell receptor (beta chain) is a study of regulatory T cells in long-lasting Graves disease. Specified time point: persistent/refractory GD, antithyroid drugs over 5 years with positive TRAb. The TCR library was made from RNA that had been extracted from PBMCs in TRIzol. With iRepertoire HTBI primers and Arm-PCR of CDR3 regions, TCR beta libraries were built. TCRdb recomputed calls from the multiplex PCR reads with MiXCR, one row per CDR3 protein. Of around 450,000 distinct CDR3 sequences in the sample, 20% to 25% were seen once. CDR1 SGDLS and CDR2 YYNGEE come from the germline V gene. The CDR3 runs 14 residues. Trimming removed 0 bases from V and 4 bases from J; junction bases left unmatched: 3.

The material sequenced was peripheral blood mononuclear cells (PBMCs), taken when the disease was refractory, from a patient treated with antithyroid drugs. The receptor comes from a female donor with Graves disease. This chain connects TRBV9 to TRBJ2-7; 8 bases are shared with TRBD1. The CDR3 loop reads CASSVGTGNYEQYF. CDR3 sequence (DNA): TGTGCCAGCAGCGTAGGGACAGGGAATTACGAGCAGTACTTC.